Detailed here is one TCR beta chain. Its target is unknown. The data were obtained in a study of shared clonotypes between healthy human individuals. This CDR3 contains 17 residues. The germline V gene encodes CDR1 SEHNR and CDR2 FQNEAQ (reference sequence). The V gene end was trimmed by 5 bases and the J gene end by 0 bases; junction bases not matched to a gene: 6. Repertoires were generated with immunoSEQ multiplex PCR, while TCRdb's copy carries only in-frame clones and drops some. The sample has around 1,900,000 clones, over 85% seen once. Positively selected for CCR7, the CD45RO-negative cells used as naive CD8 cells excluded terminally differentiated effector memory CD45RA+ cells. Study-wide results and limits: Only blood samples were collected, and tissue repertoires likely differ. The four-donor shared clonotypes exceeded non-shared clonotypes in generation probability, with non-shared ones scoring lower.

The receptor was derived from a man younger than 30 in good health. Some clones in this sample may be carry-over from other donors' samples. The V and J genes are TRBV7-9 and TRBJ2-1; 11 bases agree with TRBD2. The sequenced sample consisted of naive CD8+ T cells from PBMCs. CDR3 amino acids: CASSPGTSGYSYNEQFF. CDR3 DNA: TGTGCCAGCAGCCCGGGGACTAGCGGCTACTCCTACAATGAGCAGTTCTTC.